The next 23 T cell receptor beta chains were all read from a single sample in a study of memory CD4+ T cells and cytomegalovirus serostatus. Here immunoSEQ multiplex PCR was the method, and the copy in TCRdb shows in-frame clones only, minus some. Of roughly 76,000 clones listed, approximately 78% are singletons. Single viable CD3+CD4+CD8-CD45RO+ cells were sorted as the memory CD4+ T cells. Specimen: memory CD4+ T cells from blood. The receptor source for this set is an adult in good health and CMV-seropositive.

The V and J genes are TRBV5-1 and TRBJ1-3, with a weak D call TRBD1 (6 bases). The V gene's germline CDR1 is SGHRS and CDR2 YFSETQ. V was cut by 2 bases and J by 9 bases, with 12 bases left in between. The CDR3 contains 13 residues. CDR3 protein: CASSFGQRGTIYF. As DNA, the CDR3 is TGCGCCAGCAGCTTTGGACAGCGGGGCACCATATATTTT.

The chain is built from TRBV5-1 and TRBJ2-5, with 9 bases identical to TRBD1. Unmatched junction bases numbered 2, after V lost 2 bases and J lost 3 bases. Per germline, CDR1 SGHRS and CDR2 YFSETQ. This CDR3 spans 14 amino acids. The CDR3 here is CASSFRTGEETQYF. CDR3 coding DNA: TGCGCCAGCAGCTTCCGGACAGGGGAAGAGACCCAGTACTTC.

The chain has TRBV5-4 and TRBJ1-2; D is ambiguous. CDR1 is SGHNT, CDR2 YYREEE, per germline (reference sequence). Trimming shortened V by 4 bases and J by 7 bases, and 14 bases separated the two germline ends. The CDR3 is made up of 13 amino acids. CDR3 loop: CASSPGPPTGYTF. CDR3 bases: TGTGCCAGCAGCCCAGGACCCCCTACTGGCTACACCTTC. Variable domain in full (rest from reference TRBV5-4 and TRBJ1-2): ETGVTQSPTHLIKTRGQQVTLRCSSQSGHNTVSWYQQALGQGPQFIFQYYREEENGRGNFPPRFSGLQFPNYSSELNVNALELDDSALYLCASSPGPPTGYTFGSGTRLTVV.

A few counts support this clone. The chain recombines TRBV5-6 with TRBJ1-1, with D maybe TRBD1 (5 bases). The CDR3 totals 13 residues. CDR1 is SGHDT, CDR2 YYEEEE, per germline. Trimming pared 4 bases from V and 4 bases from J, leaving 11 bases between. In DNA, the CDR3 is TGTGCCAGCAGCGGCAGGGTGGGCACTGAAGCTTTCTTT. Its protein product is CASSGRVGTEAFF.

V usage is TRBV7-2 and J usage is TRBJ1-4; 7 bases fit TRBD1. The junction had 10 bases not matched to a gene; V was cut back by 5 bases and J by 4 bases. CDR3 length: 16 residues. The germline gives CDR1 SGHTA, CDR2 FQGNSA. This CDR3 reads CASSDNPGGFNEKLFF. DNA for the CDR3: TGTGCCAGCAGCGATAACCCAGGGGGATTTAATGAAAAACTGTTTTTT.

The chain is built from TRBV5-1 and TRBJ1-1, with D possibly TRBD1 on 5 matching bases. V dropped 4 bases and J dropped 1 base, with 14 bases sitting between them. The CDR3 covers 15 residues. From germline, CDR1 is SGHRS and CDR2 YFSETQ. The CDR3 is CASSQAGQGNTEAFF. CDR3 DNA sequence: TGCGCCAGCAGCCAGGCAGGGCAGGGGAACACTGAAGCTTTCTTT.

The chain recombines TRBV30 with TRBJ1-1; 10 nucleotides align to TRBD1. The CDR3 totals 17 residues. V lost 0 bases and J lost 1; bases outside the gene matches: 8. The V gene's germline CDR1 is GTSNPN and CDR2 SVGIG (reference sequence). The CDR3 DNA reads TGTGCCTGGAGTGTAGCGGGGACAGGGGTGCCGAACACTGAAGCTTTCTTT. It translates to CAWSVAGTGVPNTEAFF. The full variable domain, completed using reference TRBV30 and TRBJ1-1, is SQTIHQWPATLVQPVGSPLSLECTVEGTSNPNLYWYRQAAGRGLQLLFYSVGIGQISSEVPQNLSASRPQDRQFILSSKKLLLSDSGFYLCAWSVAGTGVPNTEAFFGQGTRLTVV.

Notes on this clone: Within the sample, other DNA sequences also encode this same CDR3. CDR3 in amino acids: CASSRRTGELFF. DNA of the CDR3: TGTGCCAGCAGCCGCCGCACCGGGGAGCTGTTTTTT. This chain uses TRBV7-2 with TRBJ2-2; no clear D. The germline CDR1 and CDR2 sequences are SGHTA and FQGNSA. The V end lost 5 bases, the J end lost 4 bases, and 5 bases lay between the germline ends. The CDR3 contains 12 residues. Complete variable domain (other parts from reference TRBV7-2 and TRBJ2-2): GAGVSQSPSNKVTEKGKDVELRCDPISGHTALYWYRQSLGQGLEFLIYFQGNSAPDKSGLPSDRFSAERTGGSVSTLTIQRTQQEDSAVYLCASSRRTGELFFGEGSRLTVL.

CDR3 protein: CASSHSGRVQETQYF. As DNA, the CDR3 is TGTGCCAGCAGCCATAGCGGGAGGGTCCAAGAGACCCAGTACTTC. The rearrangement uses TRBV7-9 and TRBJ2-5; TRBD2 matches 11 bases. Germline CDR1 and CDR2: SEHNR and FQNEAQ (reference sequence). CDR3 length: 15 residues. V trimming: 5 bases; J trimming: 1 base; junction bases outside the gene matches: 3.

V is TRBV11-2 and J is TRBJ2-2, with D possibly matching TRBD2 (7 bases). Between the trimmed V and J ends, which lost 1 base and 0 bases, there was a span of 15 bases. CDR3 length: 18 amino acids. Germline V lookup: CDR1 SGHAT, CDR2 FQNNGV. CDR3 nucleotide sequence: TGTGCCAGCAGCTTAGGTGGGGGGGGCATCGCGAACACCGGGGAGCTGTTTTTT. This encodes CASSLGGGGIANTGELFF.

This clone was counted a few times. The chain joins TRBV7-2 to TRBJ1-1; no reliable D call. Germline V gene lookup returns CDR1 SGHTA and CDR2 FQGNSA. V lost 2 bases to trimming and J lost 1 base, with 5 bases between them. The CDR3 runs 13 residues. CDR3: CASSLYGNTEAFF. The DNA for the CDR3 is TGTGCCAGCAGCTTATACGGGAACACTGAAGCTTTCTTT.

This clone occurred a few times. V gene TRBV21-1 combines with J gene TRBJ1-5; TRBD1, the table's D call, was not compared with the DNA. TRBV21-1 is given as a pseudogene. CDR3 size: 17 residues. CDR3 in amino acids: CASSNVQAIYSNQPQHF. The CDR3 nucleotides are TGTGCCAGCAGCAATGTACAGGCAATTTATAGCAATCAGCCCCAGCATTTT.

The genes are TRBV9 and TRBJ2-2, with D perhaps matching TRBD1 (6 bases). Germline V CDR1 and CDR2: SGDLS, YYNGEE. The CDR3 consists of 15 residues. V gave up 2 bases and J gave up 0 bases, with 8 bases separating them. The CDR3 sequence is CASSVRDTNTGELFF. The CDR3 nucleotides read TGTGCCAGCAGCGTCCGGGACACGAACACCGGGGAGCTGTTTTTT.

This clone was picked up one time. J is TRBJ1-5 and V is TRBV10-2; 8 bases are a match to TRBD1. J lost 2 bases, V lost 2 bases, and 5 bases had no gene match. Germline CDR1 and CDR2: WSHSY and SAAADI. The CDR3 is 16 amino acids. CDR3 sequence: CASSEGTGVGNQPQHF. The CDR3 nucleotides read TGCGCCAGCAGTGAGGGGACAGGCGTCGGCAATCAGCCCCAGCATTTT.

This chain uses TRBV9 with TRBJ2-3, with TRBD2 identical over 13 bases. The length of the CDR3 is 17 residues. In germline, CDR1 is SGDLS, CDR2 YYNGEE. Trimming cost V 4 bases and J 9 bases; bases outside gene matches: 14. The CDR3 sequence: CASSPTPGLAGMGTQYF. CDR3 bases: TGTGCCAGCAGCCCGACCCCGGGACTAGCGGGGATGGGGACGCAGTATTTT.

The CDR3: CASSQDRGGTNQPQHF. CDR3 in DNA: TGCGCCAGCAGCCAAGATCGAGGGGGAACGAATCAGCCCCAGCATTTT. The J gene is TRBJ1-5, the V gene TRBV4-1, with a weak D call TRBD1 (6 bases). The CDR3 has 16 residues. Germline V gene sequence: CDR1 MGHRA, CDR2 YSYEKL. With 0 bases removed from V and 4 bases from J, the gap between germline ends came to 13 bases.

V gene TRBV7-9 combines with J gene TRBJ2-3; D may correspond to TRBD1 or TRBD2 (5 bases each). The CDR3 is made up of 15 amino acids. Germline CDR1 and CDR2: SEHNR and FQNEAQ (reference sequence). V was cut by 0 bases and J by 3 bases, with 10 bases left in between. Here the CDR3 reads CASSLAPGRTDTQYF. The CDR3 DNA is TGTGCCAGCAGCTTAGCCCCGGGGCGAACAGATACGCAGTATTTT. The full variable domain, rest sourced from reference TRBV7-9 and TRBJ2-3, is DTGVSQNPRHKITKRGQNVTFRCDPISEHNRLYWYRQTLGQGPEFLTYFQNEAQLEKSRLLSDRFSAERPKGSFSTLEIQRTEQGDSAMYLCASSLAPGRTDTQYFGPGTRLTVL.

The chain carries TRBV7-2 and TRBJ1-3; D ambiguous. The V gene's germline CDR1 is SGHTA and CDR2 FQGNSA. Deletions cut 0 bases from V and 0 bases from J, with 15 bases between. The CDR3 consists of 18 residues. The CDR3 spells CASSLAGWGLSSGNTIYF. CDR3 DNA sequence: TGTGCCAGCAGCTTAGCAGGGTGGGGATTAAGCTCTGGAAACACCATATATTTT.

The chain carries TRBV4-1 and TRBJ2-7; 8 positions agree with TRBD1. The germline V gene has CDR1 MGHRA and CDR2 YSYEKL. The CDR3 covers 15 residues. Trimming removed 2 bases from V and 1 base from J; junction bases left unmatched: 4. For the CDR3, the DNA is TGCGCCAGCAGCCAACCCTGGACAGGGTCCTACGAGCAGTACTTC. This sequence encodes CASSQPWTGSYEQYF.

This clone was observed once. CDR3 in DNA: TGCAGTGCAGCCAGGCCCGATGAGCAGTTCTTC. Protein sequence: CSAARPDEQFF. The V call is TRBV20-1, the J call TRBJ2-1, with unresolved D. Trimming shortened V by 6 bases and J by 8 bases, and 11 bases separated the two germline ends. In germline, CDR1 is DFQATT, CDR2 SNEGSKA (reference sequence). The CDR3 runs 11 residues.

This chain connects TRBV7-2 to TRBJ2-2; D is possibly TRBD2 (6 bases). The CDR3 is made up of 13 amino acids. CDR1 is SGHTA and CDR2 is FQGNSA in the germline V gene. Trimming took 5 bases from V and 13 from J, leaving 17 bases between them. In nucleotides, the CDR3 is TGTGCCAGCAGCCCGGAGGGGCGGGGCGCGCTGTTTTTT. This gives the protein CASSPEGRGALFF.

The J gene is TRBJ2-3, the V gene TRBV5-1; no reliable D call. Trimming stripped 5 bases from V and 4 bases from J, with 8 bases between. The CDR3 is 12 residues long. Per the germline V gene, CDR1 is SGHRS and CDR2 is YFSETQ. Here the CDR3 reads CASRIVADTQYF. The CDR3 bases are TGCGCCAGCAGGATAGTTGCAGATACGCAGTATTTT.

The genes are TRBV6-5 and TRBJ2-7, with D perhaps TRBD1 or TRBD2 (5 bases each). The ends were cut back, 2 bases at V and 0 bases at J, with 11 bases in the middle. Germline CDR1 MNHEY, CDR2 SVGAGI. The CDR3 has 15 amino acids. The DNA for the CDR3 is TGTGCCAGCAGTTACCTGGGGGTTGGCTCCTACGAGCAGTACTTC. This codes for CASSYLGVGSYEQYF.